The 3 T cell receptor beta chains below come from one sample, sequenced in a study of shared clonotypes between healthy human individuals. Assay used: immunoSEQ multiplex PCR; TCRdb lists only in-frame clones, some missing. This repertoire shows a few million clones, roughly 93% found once; its top ten account for more than 1.5%. CD45RO-negative cells were positively selected for CCR7, leaving out terminally differentiated effector memory CD45RA+ cells. The sequencing input was naive CD8+ T cells from PBMCs. Receptors were obtained from a man between 18 and 29 years old in good health. Some clones in this sample may be carry-over from other donors' samples.

This chain uses TRBV7-8 with TRBJ2-1; 8 nucleotides agree with TRBD2. This CDR3 contains 16 residues. Germline V gene data show CDR1 as SGHVS and CDR2 as FQNEAQ. Losses at the gene ends were 7 bases for V and 3 bases for J; bases not matched to a gene: 11. CDR3 sequence reads: CASTYSGTDYYNEQFF. CDR3 nucleotides: TGTGCCAGCACCTATAGCGGGACTGATTACTACAATGAGCAGTTCTTC.

V is TRBV2 and J is TRBJ1-2, with D uncertain. The V end lost 2 bases, the J end lost 2 bases, and 12 bases lay between the germline ends. This CDR3 has 15 residues. CDR1 and CDR2 (germline): SNHLY, FYNNEI. The CDR3 protein is CASSEPPPGNYGYTF. As DNA, the CDR3 is TGTGCCAGCAGTGAACCCCCCCCAGGAAACTATGGCTACACCTTC. The full variable domain, its missing parts supplied by reference TRBV2 and TRBJ1-2, is EPEVTQTPSHQVTQMGQEVILRCVPISNHLYFYWYRQILGQKVEFLVSFYNNEISEKSEIFDDQFSVERPDGSNFTLKIRSTKLEDSAMYFCASSEPPPGNYGYTFGSGTRLTVV.

This sequence joins TRBV7-9 and TRBJ2-1; TRBD2 agrees at 10 bases. Germline V gene data show CDR1 as SEHNR and CDR2 as FQNEAQ (reference sequence). The CDR3 length is 17 residues. The J segment lost 3 bases and the V segment lost 0 bases, leaving 5 bases of the junction unmatched. Here the CDR3 reads CASSLATSGKDYNEQFF. DNA of the CDR3: TGTGCCAGCAGCTTAGCTACTAGCGGGAAGGACTACAATGAGCAGTTCTTC.